The clone carrying this T cell receptor beta chain was seen many times. The antigen remains undetermined. Arm-PCR of CDR3 regions and iRepertoire HTBI primers were the basis on which TCR beta libraries were built. One entry per CDR3 protein, called by TCRdb with MiXCR from the multiplex PCR reads. This repertoire shows around 400,000 distinct CDR3 sequences, about 23% found once; its top ten account for 25% to 30%. This entry belongs to a study of regulatory T cells in long-lasting Graves disease. Study outcomes and limitations: TRBV28, TRBJ1-2 and TRBJ2-5 emerged as the favored segments in persistent disease. Persistent Graves' patients had lower TCR diversity than newly diagnosed ones. Sample size was small, which may have lowered accuracy.

Time point reported: persistent/refractory GD, antithyroid drugs over 5 years with positive TRAb. The TCR library used RNA extracted from PBMCs. Germline CDR1 MDHEN, CDR2 SYDVKM. Trimming cost V 0 bases and J 6 bases, with 17 bases left between them. The CDR3 length is 16 residues. The receptor was derived from a woman aged 40 to 55 with Graves disease. The genes are TRBV28 and TRBJ1-1; TRBD1 is a possible D gene (5 bases). This specimen was peripheral blood mononuclear cells (PBMCs), taken when the disease was refractory, from a patient treated with antithyroid drugs. The DNA for the CDR3 is TGTGCCAGCAGTTTATGGGGGCGGAGGCCGGCGGCTGAAGCTTTCTTT. As protein: CASSLWGRRPAAEAFF. Full variable domain (outside the CDR3, taken from reference TRBV28 and TRBJ1-1): DVKVTQSSRYLVKRTGEKVFLECVQDMDHENMFWYRQDPGLGLRLIYFSYDVKMKEKGDIPEGYSVSREKKERFSLILESASTNQTSMYLCASSLWGRRPAAEAFFGQGTRLTVV.